Each of the 27 T cell receptor beta chains below was sequenced from the same sample in a study of breast tumors, draining lymph nodes, adjacent tissues. MiXCR, run by TCRdb on the multiplex PCR reads, gives a single entry per CDR3 protein. The top ten clones hold around 8.5% of a sample with about 46,000 distinct CDR3 sequences, roughly 24% of them seen once. The sequencing input was breast tumor tissue. The receptors were sampled from a female donor with breast cancer. Some clones in this sample may be carry-over from other donors' samples.

This clonotype was recorded many times. This sequence joins TRBV7-6 and TRBJ2-1, with a possible D match to TRBD1 (6 bases). V dropped 1 base and J dropped 15 bases, with 16 bases sitting between them. The CDR3 sequence is 13 residues long. Germline V gene lookup returns CDR1 SGHVS and CDR2 FNYEAQ. Written as DNA, the CDR3 is TGTGCCAGCAGCTTAGAACAGGGTTCTGTTCTGTTCTTC. Translated, it gives CASSLEQGSVLFF.

About this clonotype itself: The junction and the germline gene differ at one end; a read error may be behind it. Here the CDR3 reads CANSPPLDF. CDR3 nucleotides: TGTGCCAACAGTCCCCCCCTGGACTTC. The genes are TRBV28 and TRBJ2-7, with D unclear. Germline CDR1 and CDR2: MDHEN and SYDVKM. CDR3 length: 9 amino acids.

This clonotype was observed many times. The gene calls are TRBV10-1 and TRBJ2-1; D gene uncertain. The V gene's germline CDR1 is WNHNN and CDR2 SYGVQD (reference sequence). The CDR3 covers 9 residues. CDR3 nucleotide sequence: TGCTCCCGGAACAATGAGCAGTTCTTC. Protein sequence: CSRNNEQFF.

This clonotype was found a few times. The chain couples TRBV2 to TRBJ2-3; 9 positions agree with TRBD2. CDR3 length: 17 residues. Trimming cost V 8 bases and J 2 bases; bases outside gene matches: 14. Germline CDR1 reads SNHLY; CDR2 reads FYNNEI. The CDR3 coding sequence is TGTGCCAGCGGAAGCCATGGACTAGCGTCCCTCACAGATACGCAGTATTTT. Its protein product is CASGSHGLASLTDTQYF.

A few counts support this clonotype. The chain couples TRBV6-6 to TRBJ2-1, with D tentatively TRBD1 or TRBD2 (5 bases each). This CDR3 is 14 amino acids long. Germline CDR1 MNHNY, CDR2 SVGAGI (reference sequence). V lost 8 bases and J 7 bases, leaving 18 bases between the germline ends. The CDR3 coding sequence is TGTGCCAGCGCATTCGGGACCCTTTTAAATGAGCAGTTCTTC. Encoded protein: CASAFGTLLNEQFF.

At least ten counts were recorded for this clonotype. The chain recombines TRBV2 with TRBJ1-6; D might be TRBD1 (5 bases). There are 14 residues in the CDR3. The germline CDR1 and CDR2 sequences are SNHLY and FYNNEI. Trimming removed 8 bases from V and 6 bases from J, with 14 bases in between. Here the CDR3 DNA reads TGTGCCAGCCGATACCAGGGAAGTAATTCACCCCTCCACTTT. Translating gives CASRYQGSNSPLHF.

This clonotype was counted many times. The J gene is TRBJ2-3, the V gene TRBV3-1; D possibly corresponds to TRBD2 (6 bases). Trimming removed 4 bases from V and 2 bases from J, with 13 bases in between. The CDR3 length is 15 residues. Germline values: CDR1 LGHDT, CDR2 YNNKEL (reference sequence). The CDR3 DNA follows: TGTGCCAGCAGCCGGTGGGACTTAAACACAGATACGCAGTATTTT. Translating gives CASSRWDLNTDTQYF.

This clonotype occurred many times. This chain links TRBV5-1 with TRBJ2-3, with TRBD1 matching 9 bases. Germline V gene lookup returns CDR1 SGHRS and CDR2 YFSETQ. Germline trimming cut 3 bases from V and 1 base from J; bases unmatched to any gene: 3. The CDR3 has 15 residues. DNA of the CDR3: TGCGCCAGCAGCTGGACAGGGGATGGCACAGATACGCAGTATTTT. Amino acid sequence: CASSWTGDGTDTQYF.

V and J are TRBV11-1 and TRBJ2-1; 9 nucleotides line up with TRBD1. CDR1 SGHAT and CDR2 FQDESV come from the germline V gene (reference sequence). The CDR3 is made up of 18 amino acids. The ends lost 5 bases at V and 5 bases at J; junction bases unmatched: 16. The CDR3 DNA reads as TGTGCCAGCAGCCGAAGGACAGGGGTTTTCGGTGAGAACAATGAGCAGTTCTTC. Encoded protein: CASSRRTGVFGENNEQFF.

This clonotype occurred many times. The V and J genes are TRBV5-1 and TRBJ2-1; 7 bases match TRBD1. The germline gives CDR1 SGHRS, CDR2 YFSETQ. Trimming at V came to 3 bases and at J to 4 bases, leaving 4 bases not matched to a gene. The length of the CDR3 is 14 residues. This CDR3 is CASSYRQGYNEQFF. The CDR3 region has the DNA TGCGCCAGCAGCTATAGACAGGGATACAATGAGCAGTTCTTC. Full variable domain (outside the CDR3, taken from reference TRBV5-1 and TRBJ2-1): KAGVTQTPRYLIKTRGQQVTLSCSPISGHRSVSWYQQTPGQGLQFLFEYFSETQRNKGNFPGRFSGRQFSNSRSEMNVSTLELGDSALYLCASSYRQGYNEQFFGPGTRLTVL.

Many counts were recorded for this clonotype. The rearrangement links TRBV4-1 to TRBJ2-5; 7 nucleotides agree with TRBD1. CDR3 length: 15 amino acids. With 0 bases clipped from V and 5 bases from J, the junction kept 6 bases outside the gene matches. CDR1 is MGHRA, CDR2 YSYEKL, per germline. The CDR3 is CASSQDRGQYETQYF. CDR3 sequence (DNA): TGCGCCAGCAGCCAAGATCGGGGACAGTACGAGACCCAGTACTTC.

Ten or more counts support this clonotype. The chain couples TRBV2 to TRBJ1-4; 9 bases fit TRBD1. CDR3 length equals 14 residues. CDR1 and CDR2 (germline): SNHLY, FYNNEI. The junction had 5 bases not matched to a gene; V was cut back by 6 bases and J by 6 bases. The CDR3 region is CASRDRTGDEKLFF. The DNA for the CDR3 is TGTGCCAGCAGGGACCGGACAGGGGATGAAAAACTGTTTTTT.

The sample holds many counts of this clonotype. The chain uses TRBV4-1 and TRBJ1-3, with D tentatively TRBD1 (5 bases). Germline V gene data show CDR1 as MGHRA and CDR2 as YSYEKL. The CDR3 covers 15 residues. Deletions cut 3 bases from V and 1 base from J, with 10 bases between. CDR3 protein: CASSQSAGSGNTIYF. As DNA, the CDR3 is TGCGCCAGCAGCCAGTCTGCAGGGTCTGGAAACACCATATATTTT.

The sample holds many counts of this clonotype. This chain connects TRBV28 to TRBJ2-7, with no clear D. With 5 bases removed from V and 2 bases from J, the gap between germline ends came to 10 bases. Germline V gene lookup returns CDR1 MDHEN and CDR2 SYDVKM. This CDR3 is 13 amino acids long. CDR3 sequence: CASSRSWTYEQYF. DNA for the CDR3: TGTGCCAGCAGTCGAAGCTGGACCTACGAGCAGTACTTC.

This clonotype was observed many times. The chain uses TRBV7-8 and TRBJ2-5; 8 bases fit TRBD1. V gave up 4 bases and J gave up 10 bases; unmatched junction bases: 17. Germline lookup yields CDR1 SGHVS and CDR2 FQNEAQ. CDR3 length equals 16 residues. CDR3 amino acids: CASSSSGGAGGGYQYF. The CDR3 nucleotides read TGTGCCAGCAGCTCATCAGGGGGCGCGGGTGGAGGATACCAGTACTTC.

This clonotype showed up many times. V usage is TRBV20-1 and J usage is TRBJ1-5; D remains unclear. The V gene's germline CDR1 is DFQATT and CDR2 SNEGSKA (reference sequence). V shed 1 base and J shed 12 bases, with 16 bases lying between them. This CDR3 comprises 13 residues. This CDR3 is CSARGAVGYNQHF. In DNA form, the CDR3 reads TGCAGTGCTAGAGGAGCAGTAGGCTATAACCAGCATTTT.

This clonotype appeared many times. V is TRBV6-1 and J is TRBJ1-5, with a possible D match to TRBD1 (5 bases). V lost 7 bases and J 9 bases, leaving 13 bases between the germline ends. CDR3 length: 12 residues. The germline V gene encodes CDR1 MNHNS and CDR2 SASEGT. DNA of the CDR3: TGTGCCAGCACAGACGGTGGGGGGCCCCAGCATTTT. It encodes CASTDGGGPQHF.

V is TRBV28 and J is TRBJ2-1, with 11 nucleotides matching TRBD2. CDR1 is MDHEN and CDR2 is SYDVKM in the germline V gene. The ends lost 3 bases at V and 6 bases at J; junction bases unmatched: 4. The CDR3 covers 15 residues. The chain's CDR3 is CASSFIAGGINEQFF. The DNA of the CDR3 is TGTGCCAGCAGTTTTATAGCGGGAGGGATCAATGAGCAGTTCTTC.

This clonotype was recorded many times. The chain joins TRBV19 to TRBJ2-6; TRBD1 might be the D (5 bases). Germline CDR1 reads LNHDA; CDR2 reads SQIVND (reference sequence). The V end was cut by 2 bases, the J end by 0 bases, with 11 bases between. The CDR3 extends over 17 amino acids. Here the CDR3 reads CASSITGRNSGANVLTF. The CDR3 coding sequence is TGTGCCAGTAGTATAACAGGCAGGAACTCTGGGGCCAACGTCCTGACTTTC.

As concerns this clonotype: A junction boundary mismatches the germline segment, possibly from a read error. V and J are TRBV19 and TRBJ2-7, with D possibly TRBD2 on 6 matching bases. The CDR3 loop spans 14 amino acids. Germline-derived CDR1 and CDR2 are LNHDA and SQIVND (reference sequence). The CDR3 reads CVSNRGTGAYEQYF. For the CDR3, the DNA is TGTGTCAGTAATCGCGGGACGGGAGCCTACGAGCAGTACTTC.

The V and J genes are TRBV19 and TRBJ1-5; D is possibly TRBD1 (5 bases). V was clipped by 4 bases and J by 4 bases, with 8 bases between them. CDR1 and CDR2 from the germline V gene are LNHDA and SQIVND (reference sequence). The CDR3 length is 13 residues. The CDR3 spells CASSRQTNQPQHF. The DNA of the CDR3 is TGTGCCAGTAGTAGACAGACGAATCAGCCCCAGCATTTT.

This clonotype appeared many times. V usage is TRBV19 and J usage is TRBJ2-2; the match to TRBD2 covers 7 bases. This CDR3 is 17 amino acids long. Germline CDR1 and CDR2: LNHDA and SQIVND (reference sequence). Unmatched junction bases numbered 7, after V lost 3 bases and J lost 0 bases. The CDR3 DNA sequence: TGTGCCAGTAGTATCCTTTATAGCGGGCCGAACACCGGGGAGCTGTTTTTT. It yields the protein CASSILYSGPNTGELFF.

In its sample, this clonotype was seen many times. The V call is TRBV6-2 or TRBV6-3, the J call TRBJ1-5; 8 bases map to TRBD1. Germline trimming cut 8 bases from V and 9 bases from J; bases unmatched to any gene: 6. This CDR3 spans 12 amino acids. Looked up from germline, CDR1 is MNHEY and CDR2 is SVGEGT. The CDR3 sequence: CASGTGDRPQHF. The CDR3 bases are TGTGCCAGCGGGACAGGCGATCGGCCCCAGCATTTT.

Comments on this clonotype: The junction departs from germline at one end; a sequencing error may be responsible. CDR3 nucleotide sequence: TGTGCTAGCAGCTTCGGAGGTGGGGAGACCCAGTACTTC. Protein: CASSFGGGETQYF. This chain joins TRBV7-7 and TRBJ2-5, with D perhaps TRBD2 (5 bases). There are 13 residues in the CDR3. Per the germline V gene, CDR1 is SSHAT and CDR2 is FNYEAQ (reference sequence).

This clonotype was recorded many times. The V gene is TRBV30, the J gene TRBJ2-3; 10 nucleotides agree with TRBD2. Trimming cost V 1 base and J 1 base; bases outside gene matches: 2. The CDR3 sequence is 15 residues long. CDR1 and CDR2 from the germline V gene are GTSNPN and SVGIG (reference sequence). The CDR3 DNA sequence: TGTGCCTGGAGTGGGACTAGCGGTCGCACAGATACGCAGTATTTT. Encoded protein: CAWSGTSGRTDTQYF.

The chain has TRBV12-3 or TRBV12-4 and TRBJ2-5; 12 positions match TRBD2. This CDR3 comprises 15 residues. The trim removed 6 bases at V and 4 bases at J, leaving 6 bases unmatched. CDR3 coding DNA: TGTGCCAGCAGACGACTAGCGGGGGATGGAGAGACCCAGTACTTC. Translation: CASRRLAGDGETQYF.

This clonotype was recorded many times. This chain uses TRBV12-3 or TRBV12-4 with TRBJ1-5; no definite D call. This CDR3 comprises 13 residues. V was clipped by 5 bases and J by 6 bases, with 11 bases between them. CDR3 protein: CASSRTLFQPQHF. CDR3 DNA: TGTGCCAGCAGTAGGACCCTGTTTCAGCCCCAGCATTTT.